These 29 T cell receptor beta chains came from one sample sequenced in a study of breast tumors, draining lymph nodes, adjacent tissues. From the multiplex PCR reads, TCRdb called clonotypes with MiXCR, one entry per CDR3 protein. Counted here are several thousand distinct CDR3 sequences, 40% to 50% occurring once; the ten biggest clones make up 12% to 15%. Sequenced input: tumor-adjacent breast tissue. These receptors were collected from a female donor with breast cancer. Some clones in this sample may be carry-over from other donors' samples.

The chain has TRBV6-1 and TRBJ1-2; D is uncertain. V lost 7 bases to trimming and J lost 4 bases, with 19 bases between them. CDR1 is MNHNS, CDR2 SASEGT, per germline. CDR3 size: 15 residues. The CDR3 nucleotides are TGTGCCAGCATGGGAGACCCAACATCAAGCTATGGCTACACCTTC. It is translated as CASMGDPTSSYGYTF.

This clonotype showed up just once. The V and J genes are TRBV5-5 and TRBJ1-2; maybe TRBD1 (5 bases). The CDR3 runs to 14 residues. V was shortened by 6 bases and J by 4 bases, with 16 bases between the two germline ends. Germline V gives CDR1 SGHKS, CDR2 YYEKEE (reference sequence). CDR3 residues: CASIPAQGIYGYTF. The CDR3 DNA is TGTGCCAGCATTCCTGCCCAGGGAATCTATGGCTACACCTTC.

The genes are TRBV3-1 and TRBJ2-7, with 14 bases identical to TRBD2. V was pared by 4 bases and J by 4 bases, with 6 bases of the junction left unmatched. Germline CDR1 LGHDT, CDR2 YNNKEL (reference sequence). This CDR3 is built from 16 residues. In DNA, the CDR3 is TGTGCCAGCAGCCTTCGGACTAGCGGGAGGAAATACGAGCAGTACTTC. Translated: CASSLRTSGRKYEQYF.

The V gene is TRBV3-1, the J gene TRBJ2-7; TRBD1 aligns across 11 bases. V lost 4 bases and J lost 1; bases outside the gene matches: 6. From germline, CDR1 is LGHDT and CDR2 YNNKEL (reference sequence). This CDR3 spans 16 amino acids. The CDR3 DNA follows: TGTGCCAGCAGCCGGTCCGGGACAGGGGGTTCCTACGAGCAGTACTTC. This sequence encodes CASSRSGTGGSYEQYF.

The genes are TRBV11-2 and TRBJ2-7; D ambiguous. V lost 2 bases and J 3 bases, leaving 5 bases between the germline ends. The germline V gene encodes CDR1 SGHAT and CDR2 FQNNGV. There are 12 residues in the CDR3. Written as DNA, the CDR3 is TGTGCCAGCAGCTTACTGTACTACGAGCAGTACTTC. Amino acids: CASSLLYYEQYF. Drawing the rest from reference TRBV11-2 and TRBJ2-7, the complete variable domain is EAGVAQSPRYKIIEKRQSVAFWCNPISGHATLYWYQQILGQGPKLLIQFQNNGVVDDSQLPKDRFSAERLKGVDSTLKIQPAKLEDSAVYLCASSLLYYEQYFGPGTRLTVT.

This rearrangement joins TRBV10-3 to TRBJ2-2, with TRBD2 identical over 10 bases. CDR3 length: 15 amino acids. Germline CDR1 and CDR2: ENHRY and SYGVKD. V trimming: 4 bases; J trimming: 6 bases; junction bases outside the gene matches: 5. The CDR3 coding sequence is TGTGCCATCAGTGGGGGGCTAGCGGGAGCCGGGGAGCTGTTTTTT. Protein product: CAISGGLAGAGELFF.

This clonotype was seen just once. The chain joins TRBV6-6 to TRBJ1-6; no reliable D call. This CDR3 has 17 amino acids. Germline V CDR1 and CDR2: MNHNY, SVGAGI (reference sequence). Trimming left V 6 bases short and J 0 bases short, with 15 bases between. The CDR3 nucleotides are TGTGCCAGCAGCGACCCCTCGGGCAGCTCCTATAATTCACCCCTCCACTTT. Translating gives CASSDPSGSSYNSPLHF.

This clonotype is medium-sized. The chain couples TRBV29-1 to TRBJ2-1; 12 bases agree with TRBD1. From germline, CDR1 is SQVTM and CDR2 ANQGSEA. CDR3 length: 14 amino acids. Losses at the gene ends were 4 bases for V and 9 bases for J; bases not matched to a gene: 7. The CDR3 nucleotides read TGCAGCGTTGCTAGGGACAGGGGGCTTTCTGAGCAGTTCTTC. This codes for CSVARDRGLSEQFF.

This clonotype was observed a handful of times. The rearrangement joins TRBV20-1 to TRBJ2-1; TRBD2 matches at 10 bases. This CDR3 region has 15 residues. CDR1 and CDR2 from the germline V gene are DFQATT and SNEGSKA (reference sequence). V gave up 0 bases and J gave up 9 bases; unmatched junction bases: 8. CDR3 sequence reads: CSARDRLAGVGEQFF. CDR3 nucleotides: TGCAGTGCTAGAGATCGGCTAGCGGGAGTGGGTGAGCAGTTCTTC.

This sequence joins TRBV2 and TRBJ2-5; weak D call: TRBD1 (6 bases). The germline gives CDR1 SNHLY, CDR2 FYNNEI. Trimming cost V 6 bases and J 11 bases, with 10 bases left between them. The CDR3 consists of 10 residues. CDR3 sequence reads: CASRVGTQYF. CDR3 nucleotides: TGTGCCAGCAGGGTGGGGACACAGTACTTC.

CDR3 coding DNA: TGTGCCAGCAGCCTACAGGGGAGGAACGAAAAACTGTTTTTT. Protein: CASSLQGRNEKLFF. V gene TRBV7-2 combines with J gene TRBJ1-4; 7 bases are a match to TRBD1. In germline, CDR1 is SGHTA, CDR2 FQGNSA. Trimming took 5 bases from V and 8 from J; bases not matched to a gene: 8. The CDR3 is 14 residues long.

This clonotype has only one observation. V gene TRBV6-1 combines with J gene TRBJ2-2, with D perhaps TRBD1 (5 bases). Germline lookup yields CDR1 MNHNS and CDR2 SASEGT. The CDR3 has 14 amino acids. The V gene lost 1 base and the J gene lost 3 bases, with 6 bases spanning the gap. This CDR3 is CASSEGGDTGELFF. In nucleotides, the CDR3 is TGTGCCAGCAGTGAAGGGGGCGACACCGGGGAGCTGTTTTTT.

This clonotype is classed as medium-sized. Sequence at one end of the junction differs from germline and may be a read error. The chain uses TRBV28 and TRBJ2-3; 10 bases agree with TRBD2. The germline CDR1 and CDR2 sequences are MDHEN and SYDVKM. The CDR3 totals 12 residues. The CDR3 region is CASSLGPTSGNF. As DNA, the CDR3 is TGTGCCAGCAGTTTGGGCCCCACTAGCGGGAATTTT.

This clonotype is medium-sized (0.01 to 0.1%). The chain joins TRBV29-1 to TRBJ2-1; D gene ambiguous. Trimming shortened V by 5 bases and J by 5 bases, and 13 bases separated the two germline ends. CDR3 size: 13 residues. Germline CDR1 and CDR2: SQVTM and ANQGSEA. CDR3 amino acids: CSVFTTTNNEQFF. The DNA for the CDR3 is TGCAGCGTTTTTACGACGACGAACAATGAGCAGTTCTTC.

Judged by abundance, this clonotype is medium-sized (0.01 to 0.1%). The chain joins TRBV5-6 to TRBJ1-3; D unclear. Germline CDR1 is SGHDT and CDR2 is YYEEEE. V lost 3 bases to trimming and J lost 4 bases, with 8 bases between them. CDR3 length equals 13 residues. The CDR3 DNA follows: TGTGCCAGCAGCTCCATATCAGGAAACACCATATATTTT. Translation: CASSSISGNTIYF.

This clonotype was counted ten times or more. This sequence joins TRBV2 and TRBJ1-3, with 8 bases matching TRBD1. The V and J ends lost 2 bases and 0 bases, in that order; junction bases with no gene match: 3. Germline lookup yields CDR1 SNHLY and CDR2 FYNNEI. The CDR3 spans 16 residues. In nucleotides, the CDR3 is TGTGCCAGCAGTGAACAGGGGGCAGGCTCTGGAAACACCATATATTTT. Protein product: CASSEQGAGSGNTIYF.

The sample holds many counts of this clonotype. The V call is TRBV27, the J call TRBJ2-1, with D maybe TRBD1 (9 bases). The CDR3 contains 14 residues. CDR1 and CDR2 from the germline V gene are MNHEY and SMNVEV (reference sequence). The V gene lost 10 bases and the J gene lost 8 bases, with 21 bases spanning the gap. The CDR3 region has the DNA TGTGCCACCTCCGGGGGGGACAGGGCCCATGAGCAGTTCTTC. Encoded protein: CATSGGDRAHEQFF.

Worth noting for this clonotype: A clone one base away is much larger, so this may be a read error. The V gene is TRBV30, the J gene TRBJ2-1; D may be TRBD2 (6 bases). The germline V gene encodes CDR1 GTSNPN and CDR2 SVGIG (reference sequence). The ends were cut back, 3 bases at V and 2 bases at J, with 20 bases in the middle. This CDR3 is 17 amino acids long. DNA for the CDR3: TGTGCCTGGAGGGATGGCCTCCGGACTACTCCCTACAATGAGCAGTTCTTC. This translates into CAWRDGLRTTPYNEQFF.

Sample share makes this clonotype medium-sized (0.01 to 0.1%). This sequence joins TRBV5-1 and TRBJ2-3; D remains unclear. Trimming took 1 base from V and 2 from J, leaving 11 bases between them. Looked up from germline, CDR1 is SGHRS and CDR2 is YFSETQ. The CDR3 is 15 amino acids. In DNA form, the CDR3 reads TGCGCCAGCAGCTTGCAGTTGCGGAACACAGATACGCAGTATTTT. Its translation is CASSLQLRNTDTQYF.

By share, this clonotype ranks as medium-sized (0.01 to 0.1%). The chain uses TRBV12-3 or TRBV12-4 and TRBJ2-1, with 8 bases matching TRBD2. The CDR3 extends over 15 amino acids. V gave up 2 bases and J gave up 2 bases; unmatched junction bases: 2. The CDR3 DNA follows: TGTGCCAGCAGTTTATCAGCGGGAGCCTACAATGAGCAGTTCTTC. This sequence encodes CASSLSAGAYNEQFF.

This clonotype has a single count. The J gene is TRBJ1-6, the V gene TRBV7-9; D is uncertain. Germline V gene lookup returns CDR1 SEHNR and CDR2 FQNEAQ (reference sequence). There are 13 residues in the CDR3. V lost 4 bases, J lost 15 bases, and 16 bases lay in between. CDR3: CASSSPGPFFLHF. CDR3 in DNA: TGTGCCAGCAGCTCACCTGGACCGTTTTTCCTCCACTTT.

The gene calls are TRBV6-4 and TRBJ2-3; D remains unclear. V lost 2 bases to trimming and J lost 0 bases, with 3 bases between them. The CDR3 covers 13 residues. Germline V gene data show CDR1 as MRHNA and CDR2 as SNTAGT. In nucleotides, the CDR3 is TGTGCCAGCAGTGACGGGAGCACAGATACGCAGTATTTT. The encoded protein is CASSDGSTDTQYF.

This clonotype is classed as medium-sized. This chain links TRBV7-9 with TRBJ2-5, with D perhaps matching TRBD2 (5 bases). Trimming removed 0 bases at V and 5 bases at J, with 7 bases between. The germline gives CDR1 SEHNR, CDR2 FQNEAQ (reference sequence). The CDR3 sequence is 13 residues long. As DNA, the CDR3 is TGTGCCAGCAGCTTAGCTCCGGGGGAGACCCAGTACTTC. Its protein product is CASSLAPGETQYF.

By frequency in the sample, this clonotype is medium-sized. V gene TRBV28 combines with J gene TRBJ2-7; D is unresolved. The germline V and J ends were trimmed by 5 bases and 4 bases, with 18 bases remaining between them. The CDR3 loop spans 15 amino acids. Germline-derived CDR1 and CDR2 are MDHEN and SYDVKM. The CDR3 region has the DNA TGTGCCAGCAGTGCCTCCGGGTTGGGAAGGTACGAGCAGTACTTC. Protein: CASSASGLGRYEQYF.

This clonotype was seen at least ten times. The chain joins TRBV4-1 to TRBJ2-3; D uncertain. V was cut by 1 base and J by 4 bases, with 15 bases left in between. CDR1 is MGHRA and CDR2 is YSYEKL in the germline V gene. The CDR3 has 16 residues. CDR3 sequence reads: CASSQGTTLGSDTQYF. The CDR3 DNA sequence: TGCGCCAGCAGCCAAGGCACTACGTTGGGGTCAGATACGCAGTATTTT.

The chain employs TRBV4-1 and TRBJ2-5; no clear D gene. With 0 bases removed from V and 5 bases from J, the gap between germline ends came to 13 bases. The CDR3 is 15 residues long. Looked up from germline, CDR1 is MGHRA and CDR2 is YSYEKL. CDR3 in amino acids: CASSQDRNNRETQYF. CDR3 in DNA: TGCGCCAGCAGCCAAGATCGCAATAACCGGGAGACCCAGTACTTC.

By share, this clonotype ranks as medium-sized. The rearrangement links TRBV15 to TRBJ2-3; the match to TRBD2 covers 10 bases. Germline V lookup: CDR1 LNHNV, CDR2 YYDKDF (reference sequence). The CDR3 has 16 amino acids. The J segment lost 2 bases and the V segment lost 5 bases, leaving 7 bases of the junction unmatched. CDR3 residues: CATSGGLAGVTDTQYF. In DNA form, the CDR3 reads TGTGCCACCAGCGGGGGGCTAGCGGGAGTCACAGATACGCAGTATTTT.

This clonotype was detected ten times or more. This chain connects TRBV28 to TRBJ2-7; D remains ambiguous. CDR1 is MDHEN, CDR2 SYDVKM, per germline. Trimming removed 7 bases from V and 0 bases from J, with 10 bases in between. The CDR3 runs to 13 residues. CDR3 bases: TGTGCCAGCAAAAGAGCCTCCTCCTACGAGCAGTACTTC. Encoded protein: CASKRASSYEQYF. The full variable domain, in which reference TRBV28 and TRBJ2-7 provide the parts outside the CDR3, is DVKVTQSSRYLVKRTGEKVFLECVQDMDHENMFWYRQDPGLGLRLIYFSYDVKMKEKGDIPEGYSVSREKKERFSLILESASTNQTSMYLCASKRASSYEQYFGPGTRLTVT.

This clonotype is categorized as medium-sized. This chain links TRBV20-1 with TRBJ2-3; TRBD2 is a possible D gene (5 bases). The V gene lost 3 bases and the J gene lost 10 bases, with 14 bases spanning the gap. The CDR3 spans 12 residues. The V gene's germline CDR1 is DFQATT and CDR2 SNEGSKA (reference sequence). DNA for the CDR3: TGCAGTGCTAGCCATAGCGTGAGGGCGCAGTATTTT. It yields the protein CSASHSVRAQYF.